The 9 T cell receptor beta chains in this list originate from one sample, sequenced in a study of Graves' ophthalmopathy and Graves' hyperthyroidism (dated by TCRdb to the late 2010s). TCRdb shows the sequencer as Illumina HiSeq 2000. For repertoire sequencing, TCR beta CDR3 regions were amplified from RNA transcripts. A first-round RT-PCR used HTBI primers with the Qiagen OneStep RT-PCR kit, followed by a second-round multiplex PCR, size selection and purification. TCRdb reprocessed the public reads (quality trimming at Q25 with fastp, clone calling with MiXCR) and kept in-frame beta chains. When rows share a CDR3 protein, they turn into one entry using the most common DNA and genes. This sample lists 900,000 to 1,200,000 distinct CDR3 sequences; 35% to 40% were detected once. The ten top clones hold roughly 10% of the sample. The sample was peripheral blood or thyroid tissue (not recorded which). The receptors derive from an adult man with Graves' hyperthyroidism.

V is TRBV11-2 and J is TRBJ1-1; perhaps TRBD1 as D (6 bases). The germline V and J ends were trimmed by 5 bases and 9 bases, with 19 bases remaining between them. CDR1 is SGHAT, CDR2 FQNNGV, per germline. The CDR3 totals 14 residues. The CDR3 nucleotides read TGTGCCAGCAGCCAAGACCCGACGGGGGGGCAAGCTTTCTTT. Residues: CASSQDPTGGQAFF.

This clonotype was seen repeatedly, ten times or more. The CDR3 DNA reads as TGTGCCAGCAGCACCGATAGGGGTTACACTGAAGCTTTCTTT. Protein: CASSTDRGYTEAFF. This chain connects TRBV11-2 to TRBJ1-1; possible D gene TRBD1, 5 bases. Trimming cost V 5 bases and J 3 bases, with 13 bases left between them. From germline, CDR1 is SGHAT and CDR2 FQNNGV. The CDR3 is 14 amino acids.

This clonotype was seen at least ten times. The genes are TRBV2 and TRBJ2-7; 7 bases line up with TRBD1. J lost 0 bases, V lost 6 bases, and 5 bases had no gene match. CDR3 length: 14 residues. Germline assignment: CDR1 SNHLY and CDR2 FYNNEI. This chain's CDR3 is CASRAGTVSYEQYF. The CDR3 bases are TGTGCCAGCAGGGCCGGGACAGTCTCCTACGAGCAGTACTTC.

The sample holds many counts of this clonotype. The CDR3 nucleotides read TGTGCCAGCAGTTTAGCGAGACAGGGGGAGTACTTC. Protein: CASSLARQGEYF. The chain recombines TRBV12-3 or TRBV12-4 with TRBJ2-7, with 9 positions matching TRBD1. The CDR3 is made up of 12 amino acids. Unmatched junction bases numbered 2, after V lost 0 bases and J lost 11 bases.

CDR3 coding DNA: TGTGCCAGCAATTTTACGAGAGACGAGCAGTACTTC. Amino acids: CASNFTRDEQYF. This sequence joins TRBV6-1 and TRBJ2-7; D uncertain. The CDR3 covers 12 residues. V lost 7 bases, J lost 5 bases, and 12 bases lay in between. Germline V gene lookup returns CDR1 MNHNS and CDR2 SASEGT.

This clonotype was observed at least ten times. The CDR3 spells CASSYVPGTPRSNSPLHF. CDR3 DNA sequence: TGTGCCAGCAGCTACGTACCCGGGACCCCAAGATCCAATTCACCCCTCCACTTT. J is TRBJ1-6 and V is TRBV7-8; the D gene is possibly TRBD1 (5 bases). V lost 4 bases to trimming and J lost 7 bases, with 23 bases between them. The CDR3 is made up of 18 amino acids. Germline lookup yields CDR1 SGHVS and CDR2 FQNEAQ.

This clonotype was observed at least ten times. V is TRBV29-1 and J is TRBJ1-1; perhaps TRBD1 as D (5 bases). Germline CDR1 reads SQVTM; CDR2 reads ANQGSEA. V was trimmed by 6 bases and J by 3 bases, leaving 8 bases between them. CDR3 size: 11 residues. The CDR3 DNA reads TGCAGCGTAGAGACAGACACTGAAGCTTTCTTT. This sequence encodes CSVETDTEAFF.

The chain recombines TRBV7-2 with TRBJ2-5; D not resolved. Germline V gene lookup returns CDR1 SGHTA and CDR2 FQGNSA. CDR3 size: 14 residues. V lost 5 bases and J 5 bases, leaving 15 bases between the germline ends. The CDR3 region is CASSLRVAGETQYF. The CDR3 bases are TGTGCCAGCAGCCTTCGGGTCGCCGGGGAGACCCAGTACTTC.

The chain combines TRBV20-1 with TRBJ2-7, with 11 bases fitting TRBD2. CDR3 length: 15 amino acids. The germline V gene encodes CDR1 DFQATT and CDR2 SNEGSKA (reference sequence). The J segment lost 2 bases and the V segment lost 0 bases, leaving 3 bases of the junction unmatched. The CDR3 nucleotides read TGCAGTGCTAGAGACCCGACTAGCGGGGCCTACGAGCAGTACTTC. This translates into CSARDPTSGAYEQYF.